This TCR beta chain comes out of a study of CD8 T cells in ankylosing spondylitis. Study-wide results and caveats: Typical of ankylosing spondylitis blood, it appeared, was a TCR beta motif of several highly homologous variants. Disease-linked clones reportedly showed significant enrichment in matched ankylosing spondylitis synovial fluid.

CDR1 is ENHRY, CDR2 SYGVKD, per germline. The CDR3 contains 12 residues. V lost 8 bases, J lost 0 bases, and 5 bases lay in between. Molecular-barcoded quantitative 5'-RACE produced these TCR beta libraries. TCRdb re-analysed the 5' RACE reads in MiXCR, keeping a single row per CDR3 protein. The sample yields more than 250,000 distinct CDR3 sequences, 11% seen once. This clonotype has at least ten counts. Its antigen is still unknown. This clonotype originated in a female donor with ankylosing spondylitis or in good health (not recorded which). Sequences were obtained from blood, either unsorted or a sorted T cell fraction (not recorded which). The chain couples TRBV10-3 to TRBJ1-3; D gene uncertain. In nucleotides, the CDR3 is TGTGCCATCGGGAGCTCTGGAAACACCATATATTTT. Protein product: CAIGSSGNTIYF.